Listed below are T cell receptor beta chains from one sample, sequenced in a study of human T cells and chemical hapten exposure. MiXCR was run by TCRdb on the RACE reads, yielding one entry per CDR3 protein. The sample holds roughly 30,000 distinct CDR3 sequences; approximately 7.4% are singletons and the top ten take approximately 9.8%. Sample: whole blood. These receptors all stem from a human donor in good health. Some clones in this sample may be carry-over from other donors' samples. The CDR3 runs from the conserved cysteine through the conserved F or W. The order of the fields is V gene, D gene, J gene, clone size, CDR3 protein, CDR3 DNA. A D gene is named only where the DNA matches it firmly. Size is omitted from some rows. Given values are once, few, many or a class for expanded clones.

TRBV5-1	NA	TRBJ1-1	many	CASSLDSYTEAFF	TGCGCCAGCAGCTTGGACAGCTACACTGAAGCTTTCTTT
TRBV20-1	NA	TRBJ2-1	NA	CSARDPGVANEQFF	TGCAGTGCTAGAGATCCGGGGGTTGCCAATGAGCAGTTCTTC
TRBV10-3	NA	TRBJ2-1	many	CAISAGTNEQFF	TGTGCCATCAGTGCAGGCACCAATGAGCAGTTCTTC
TRBV20-1	TRBD2	TRBJ2-1	medium-sized	CSASKGGRADNEQFF	TGCAGTGCTAGTAAAGGCGGGAGGGCCGACAATGAGCAGTTCTTC
TRBV3-1	TRBD1	TRBJ2-3	many	CASSPSDRAPPNSPPDTQYF	TGTGCCAGCAGCCCCTCCGACAGGGCCCCACCAAACTCCCCACCAGATACGCAGTATTTT
TRBV14	TRBD1	TRBJ2-2	many	CASSQGTDLYTGELFF	TGTGCCAGCAGCCAGGGGACAGACTTATACACCGGGGAGCTGTTTTTT
TRBV10-3	TRBD1	TRBJ1-1	few	CAIKVGQGNTEAFF	TGTGCCATCAAAGTGGGACAGGGAAACACTGAAGCTTTCTTT
TRBV21-1	NA	TRBJ1-6	NA	CASSKKGPGISPLHF	TGTGCCAGCAGCAAAAAGGGTCCGGGGATTTCACCCCTCCACTTT
TRBV18	NA	TRBJ2-2	many	CASSYGSINAGELFF	TGTGCCAGCTCGTACGGGAGTATCAACGCCGGGGAGCTGTTTTTT
TRBV6-1	TRBD2	TRBJ2-1	medium-sized	CASSPGAGGSYNEQFF	TGTGCCAGCAGTCCCGGAGCGGGGGGCTCCTACAATGAGCAGTTCTTC
TRBV9	NA	TRBJ1-1	NA	CASSPTFRNTEAFF	TGTGCCAGCAGCCCCACATTCAGGAACACTGAAGCTTTCTTT
TRBV5-1	NA	TRBJ2-6	many	CASSPGVISGANVLTF	TGCGCCAGCAGCCCCGGGGTCATCTCTGGGGCCAACGTCCTGACTTTC
TRBV4-1	TRBD1	TRBJ2-7	NA	CASSQVPGQGLLRPYEQYF	TGCGCCAGCAGCCAAGTTCCGGGACAGGGACTTCTCCGGCCCTACGAGCAGTACTTC
TRBV12-3/TRBV12-4	NA	TRBJ1-2	many	CASTYRNGVYGYTF	TGTGCCAGCACTTACCGAAACGGGGTCTATGGCTACACCTTC
TRBV6-2/TRBV6-3	NA	TRBJ2-3	few	CASTQGPGGSTDTQYF	TGTGCCAGCACACAAGGGCCAGGCGGGAGCACAGATACGCAGTATTTT
TRBV5-1	NA	TRBJ2-3	NA	CASSPQGRDTQYF	TGCGCCAGCAGCCCCCAAGGGAGGGATACGCAGTATTTT
TRBV28	NA	TRBJ1-1	few	CASSLYGRSTEAFF	TGTGCCAGCAGTTTATATGGCAGAAGCACTGAAGCTTTCTTT
TRBV28	TRBD1	TRBJ2-7	NA	CASASGQQTYEQYF	TGTGCCAGCGCATCGGGACAGCAAACCTACGAGCAGTACTTC
TRBV29-1	NA	TRBJ2-3	many	CSVEDKRGGTDTQYF	TGCAGCGTTGAAGATAAGAGGGGAGGCACAGATACGCAGTATTTT
TRBV7-2	NA	TRBJ1-5	few	CASSLGRGFGQPQHF	TGTGCCAGCAGCTTAGGAAGGGGGTTTGGTCAGCCCCAGCATTTT
TRBV28	NA	TRBJ2-3	many	CASSLGGGADTQYF	TGTGCCAGCAGTTTGGGAGGGGGCGCAGATACGCAGTATTTT
TRBV5-1	TRBD2	TRBJ2-1	few	CASSSREEGEQFF	TGCGCCAGCAGCTCCCGGGAGGAAGGTGAGCAGTTCTTC
TRBV12-3/TRBV12-4	TRBD2	TRBJ2-1	NA	CASILAGGGNEQFF	TGTGCCAGCATCTTAGCGGGGGGGGGCAATGAGCAGTTCTTC
TRBV21-1	NA	TRBJ2-3	NA	CASSKRGARGDTQYF	TGTGCCAGCAGCAAGCGGGGGGCGCGAGGAGATACGCAGTATTTT
TRBV10-3	TRBD1	TRBJ2-5	NA	CAISESRSRGQETQYF	TGTGCCATCAGTGAGTCGAGGTCTAGGGGGCAGGAGACCCAGTACTTC